The 16 T cell receptor beta chains listed next were all sequenced from one sample in a study of blood T cell repertoires in COVID-19 (dated by TCRdb to about 2020). Libraries came from the immunoSEQ multiplex PCR assay. The table was pulled from immuneACCESS by TCRdb, which kept in-frame rearrangements only. Such tables lose some clones; where checked, under half of the loss comes from unresolved V genes, and the rest has no known cause. The sample table contains around 380,000 clones; only one count was recorded for 81% of them. In total, the top ten clones hold 1.1% of the sample. Input material: peripheral blood. Receptor source: a human donor with acute or convalescent COVID-19. The donor label of this sample is uncertain.

As concerns this clone: Germline and junction disagree at one end, which may indicate a read error. The chain couples TRBV30 to TRBJ2-7; D unclear. CDR3 length: 11 amino acids. Looked up from germline, CDR1 is GTSNPN and CDR2 is SVGIG (reference sequence). The CDR3 DNA sequence: TGTGCCTGGAGTGTAGCCTACGAACAGTACTTC. Translation: CAWSVAYEQYF.

This clone has just one count. The chain uses TRBV5-1 and TRBJ1-2, with TRBD1 as a possible D gene (5 bases). The CDR3 is 13 residues long. Germline loops: CDR1 SGHRS, CDR2 YFSETQ. V dropped 3 bases and J dropped 7 bases, with 13 bases sitting between them. CDR3 in amino acids: CASSSPGHSGYTF. In DNA, the CDR3 is TGCGCCAGCAGCTCCCCAGGACACTCTGGCTACACCTTC.

The chain combines TRBV4-2 with TRBJ2-1; 8 nucleotides align to TRBD1. Trimming took 5 bases from V and 8 from J; bases not matched to a gene: 8. This CDR3 has 14 amino acids. Looked up from germline, CDR1 is LGHNA and CDR2 is YNFKEQ. The CDR3, as DNA: TGTGCCAGCAGCTCCCGGACAGGGTGGGATGAGCAGTTCTTC. Its protein is CASSSRTGWDEQFF.

This clone was counted between two and nine times. The chain carries TRBV11-2 and TRBJ2-7; 7 bases line up with TRBD2. The CDR3 length is 14 residues. With V trimmed by 5 bases and J by 4 bases, 8 bases remained unmatched. Germline V lookup: CDR1 SGHAT, CDR2 FQNNGV. In DNA form, the CDR3 reads TGTGCCAGCAGCCCCCGGAGCGGGAAGTACGAGCAGTACTTC. This gives the protein CASSPRSGKYEQYF. The variable domain in full, completed from reference TRBV11-2 and TRBJ2-7, reads EAGVAQSPRYKIIEKRQSVAFWCNPISGHATLYWYQQILGQGPKLLIQFQNNGVVDDSQLPKDRFSAERLKGVDSTLKIQPAKLEDSAVYLCASSPRSGKYEQYFGPGTRLTVT.

The V gene is TRBV27, the J gene TRBJ1-5, with D possibly matching TRBD1 (6 bases). CDR3 length: 14 residues. Germline lookup yields CDR1 MNHEY and CDR2 SMNVEV (reference sequence). Trimming removed 6 bases at V and 6 bases at J, with 15 bases between. The CDR3 region is CASREGGLRQPQHF. The CDR3 region has the DNA TGTGCCAGCAGGGAGGGGGGGTTACGTCAGCCCCAGCATTTT.

The chain links TRBV6-1 to TRBJ2-2; D possibly corresponds to TRBD2 (6 bases). V was pared by 2 bases and J by 4 bases, with 14 bases between. The CDR3 totals 16 residues. Germline CDR1 is MNHNS and CDR2 is SASEGT. The CDR3 DNA reads TGTGCCAGCAGTGAATCTTGGGGGAGGTCCACCGGGGAGCTGTTTTTT. Translating it yields CASSESWGRSTGELFF.

The J gene is TRBJ2-3, the V gene TRBV11-2; TRBD2 agrees at 7 bases. V gave up 5 bases and J gave up 2 bases; unmatched junction bases: 7. Germline V gene sequence: CDR1 SGHAT, CDR2 FQNNGV. The CDR3 runs 15 residues. For the CDR3, the DNA is TGTGCCAGCAGCGACGCGGGGGTTAACACAGATACGCAGTATTTT. Protein sequence: CASSDAGVNTDTQYF.

The chain recombines TRBV5-1 with TRBJ2-5; maybe TRBD2 (6 bases). This CDR3 spans 14 amino acids. The V and J ends lost 3 bases and 0 bases respectively, with 9 bases between them. CDR1 and CDR2 from the germline V gene are SGHRS and YFSETQ. The CDR3 loop is CASSSGRYQETQYF. In DNA form, the CDR3 reads TGCGCCAGCAGCTCAGGGAGGTACCAAGAGACCCAGTACTTC.

The rearrangement links TRBV28 to TRBJ1-5; D uncertain. This CDR3 contains 16 residues. V was trimmed by 8 bases and J by 1 base, leaving 18 bases between them. Germline CDR1 MDHEN, CDR2 SYDVKM. The CDR3 is CASQFPGALSNQPQHF. CDR3 DNA sequence: TGTGCCAGCCAGTTTCCGGGAGCCTTGAGCAATCAGCCCCAGCATTTT.

This chain links TRBV2 with TRBJ2-2, with a weak D call TRBD2 (5 bases). Trimming pared 3 bases from V and 5 bases from J, leaving 13 bases between. Germline V gene lookup returns CDR1 SNHLY and CDR2 FYNNEI. The CDR3 runs to 15 residues. CDR3 in DNA: TGTGCCAGCAGTGATTCGGGATTGAGAACCGGGGAGCTGTTTTTT. Amino acids: CASSDSGLRTGELFF.

The chain is built from TRBV5-5 and TRBJ1-2, with D unclear. V was pared by 1 base and J by 1 base, with 5 bases between. Germline assignment: CDR1 SGHKS and CDR2 YYEKEE (reference sequence). The CDR3 runs 13 residues. The CDR3 is CASSLQVNYGYTF. The DNA of the CDR3 is TGTGCCAGCAGCTTGCAGGTTAACTATGGCTACACCTTC.

This clone occurred once. V and J are TRBV15 and TRBJ1-4; D possibly corresponds to TRBD1 (6 bases). The V end lost 0 bases, the J end lost 5 bases, and 13 bases lay between the germline ends. The CDR3 has 16 amino acids. Germline-derived CDR1 and CDR2 are LNHNV and YYDKDF (reference sequence). The CDR3 here is CATSRERGSANEKLFF. As DNA, the CDR3 is TGTGCCACCAGCAGAGAAAGGGGGTCCGCAAATGAAAAACTGTTTTTT.

This rearrangement joins TRBV19 to TRBJ1-2, with 8 positions matching TRBD1. The ends lost 4 bases at V and 4 bases at J; junction bases unmatched: 14. This CDR3 is 17 amino acids long. Germline CDR1 and CDR2: LNHDA and SQIVND (reference sequence). The CDR3 protein is CASSNNTGTGKRYGYTF. CDR3 DNA: TGTGCCAGTAGTAATAATACCGGGACAGGAAAACGCTATGGCTACACCTTC.

The rearrangement uses TRBV30 and TRBJ2-7, with D unresolved. From germline, CDR1 is GTSNPN and CDR2 SVGIG (reference sequence). This CDR3 spans 13 amino acids. V lost 4 bases and J lost 0, with 10 bases in between. DNA of the CDR3: TGTGCCTGGATGCACGCGAACTCCTACGAGCAGTACTTC. Protein product: CAWMHANSYEQYF. The entire variable domain, with the rest obtained from reference TRBV30 and TRBJ2-7, is as follows: SQTIHQWPATLVQPVGSPLSLECTVEGTSNPNLYWYRQAAGRGLQLLFYSVGIGQISSEVPQNLSASRPQDRQFILSSKKLLLSDSGFYLCAWMHANSYEQYFGPGTRLTVT.

The chain carries TRBV19 and TRBJ2-3; D possibly corresponds to TRBD2 (6 bases). CDR1 is LNHDA, CDR2 SQIVND, per germline (reference sequence). V lost 5 bases and J lost 3, with 18 bases in between. This CDR3 comprises 16 residues. For the CDR3, the DNA is TGTGCCAGTAGTCGGGGCGGGGTAGCTCGGACAGATACGCAGTATTTT. Translation gives CASSRGGVARTDTQYF.

The chain uses TRBV18 and TRBJ2-3, with 10 bases fitting TRBD1. Germline trimming cut 3 bases from V and 3 bases from J; bases unmatched to any gene: 9. There are 17 residues in the CDR3. Germline CDR1 KGHSH, CDR2 LQKENI. The CDR3 bases are TGTGCCAGCTCACCCCTTTTAGGGGGACAGGGGACAGATACGCAGTATTTT. It codes for CASSPLLGGQGTDTQYF.